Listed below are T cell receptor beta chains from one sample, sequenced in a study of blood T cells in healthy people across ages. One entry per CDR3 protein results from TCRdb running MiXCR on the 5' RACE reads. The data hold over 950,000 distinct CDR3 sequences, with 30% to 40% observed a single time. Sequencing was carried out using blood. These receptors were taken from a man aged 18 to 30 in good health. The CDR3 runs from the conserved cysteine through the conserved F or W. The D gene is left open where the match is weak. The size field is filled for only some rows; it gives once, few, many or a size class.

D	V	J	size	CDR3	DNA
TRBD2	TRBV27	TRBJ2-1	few	CASSLWAGDYNEQFF	TGTGCCAGCAGTTTATGGGCGGGGGATTACAATGAGCAGTTCTTC
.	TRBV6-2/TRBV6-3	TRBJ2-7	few	CASSYQGYEQYF	TGTGCCAGCAGTTATCAGGGCTACGAGCAGTACTTC
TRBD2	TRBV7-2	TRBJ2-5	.	CASSPARGGTETQYF	TGTGCCAGCAGCCCAGCCCGGGGGGGCACAGAGACCCAGTACTTC
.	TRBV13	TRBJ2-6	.	CASSGVPVRTISGANVLTF	TGTGCCAGCAGCGGGGTACCGGTTAGAACGATCTCTGGGGCCAACGTCCTGACTTTC
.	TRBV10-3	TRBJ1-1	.	CAISEYENTEAFF	TGTGCCATCAGTGAGTATGAGAACACTGAAGCTTTCTTT
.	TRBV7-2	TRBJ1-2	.	CASSPGSDTYGYTF	TGTGCCAGCAGCCCCGGATCGGACACGTATGGCTACACCTTC
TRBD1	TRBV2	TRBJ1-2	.	CASSEAGQWYGYTF	TGTGCCAGCAGTGAAGCGGGACAGTGGTATGGCTACACCTTC
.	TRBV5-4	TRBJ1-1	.	CASSFVRENTEAFF	TGTGCCAGCAGCTTTGTACGGGAGAACACTGAAGCTTTCTTT
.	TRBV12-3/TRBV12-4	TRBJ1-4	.	CATTVGGGEKLFF	TGTGCCACCACAGTGGGGGGCGGTGAAAAACTGTTTTTT
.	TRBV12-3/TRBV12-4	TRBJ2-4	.	CASSGGTDKQYF	TGTGCCAGCAGTGGGGGGACGGACAAGCAGTACTTC
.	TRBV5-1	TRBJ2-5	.	CASSWDAAETQYF	TGCGCCAGCAGCTGGGACGCTGCGGAGACCCAGTACTTC
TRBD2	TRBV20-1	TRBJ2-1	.	CSARIASGYNEQFF	TGCAGTGCCAGAATCGCTAGCGGGTACAATGAGCAGTTCTTC
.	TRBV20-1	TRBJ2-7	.	CSARDPRRFYEQYF	TGCAGTGCTAGAGACCCGCGCAGGTTCTACGAGCAGTACTTC
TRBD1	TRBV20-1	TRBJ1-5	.	CSAPVVQGGVESFPQPQHF	TGCAGTGCTCCTGTGGTCCAAGGGGGCGTTGAATCTTTTCCTCAGCCCCAGCATTTT
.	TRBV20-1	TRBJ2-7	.	CSAGGDTSYEQYF	TGCAGTGCTGGGGGGGACACAAGTTACGAGCAGTACTTC
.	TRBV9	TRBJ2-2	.	CASSETHGELFF	TGTGCCAGCAGCGAAACCCACGGGGAGCTGTTTTTT
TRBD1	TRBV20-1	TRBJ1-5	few	CSARTGAHQPQHF	TGCAGTGCAAGGACAGGAGCGCATCAGCCCCAGCATTTT
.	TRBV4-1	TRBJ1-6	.	CASNQERGANLNSPLHF	TGCGCCAGCAACCAAGAGAGAGGGGCCAACTTAAATTCACCCCTCCACTTT
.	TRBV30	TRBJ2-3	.	CAWTNGLMADTQYF	TGTGCCTGGACCAACGGACTGATGGCAGATACGCAGTATTTT
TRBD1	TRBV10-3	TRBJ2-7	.	CAISVPGQGAYEQYF	TGTGCCATCAGTGTACCGGGACAGGGGGCCTACGAGCAGTACTTC
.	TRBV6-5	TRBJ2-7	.	CASRSLVAGSGYEQYF	TGTGCCAGCAGGAGTCTTGTGGCAGGGTCTGGCTACGAGCAGTACTTC
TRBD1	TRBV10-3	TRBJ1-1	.	CAAGGDRGNTEAFF	TGTGCCGCCGGGGGGGACAGGGGGAACACTGAAGCTTTCTTT
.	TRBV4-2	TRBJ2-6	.	CASSQVPGHRSGANVLTF	TGTGCCAGCAGCCAAGTCCCGGGACATCGCTCTGGGGCCAACGTCCTGACTTTC
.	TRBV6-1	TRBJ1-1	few	CASSRDMNTEAFF	TGTGCCAGCAGCAGAGACATGAACACTGAAGCTTTCTTT
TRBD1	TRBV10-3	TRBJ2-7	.	CAISESQGARSYEQYF	TGTGCCATCAGTGAGTCGCAGGGGGCAAGGTCCTACGAGCAGTACTTC
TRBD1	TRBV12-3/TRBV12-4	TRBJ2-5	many	CASSLRDRGEFWETQYF	TGTGCCAGCAGCCTAAGGGACAGGGGAGAGTTTTGGGAGACCCAGTACTTC
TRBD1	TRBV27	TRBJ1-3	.	CASSQDRRFGNTIYF	TGTGCCAGCAGCCAGGACAGGAGATTCGGAAACACCATATATTTT
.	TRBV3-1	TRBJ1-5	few	CASSQDEGPQHF	TGTGCCAGCAGCCAAGATGAGGGGCCCCAGCATTTT
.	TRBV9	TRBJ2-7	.	CASSVGPATSYEQYF	TGTGCCAGCAGCGTAGGACCGGCTACCTCCTACGAGCAGTACTTC
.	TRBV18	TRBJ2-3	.	CASSPPIRSGADMQYF	TGTGCCAGCTCACCACCTATCCGATCCGGGGCAGATATGCAGTATTTT
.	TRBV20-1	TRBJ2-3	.	CSASGDHDTDTQYF	TGCAGTGCTTCAGGGGATCATGACACAGATACGCAGTATTTT
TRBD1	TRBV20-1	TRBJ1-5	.	CSARPSDRGSNQPQHF	TGCAGTGCTAGGCCCTCGGACAGGGGGAGCAATCAGCCCCAGCATTTT
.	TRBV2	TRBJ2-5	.	CASRHSGAPKTQYF	TGTGCCAGCAGACATTCCGGGGCCCCCAAGACCCAGTACTTC
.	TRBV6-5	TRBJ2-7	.	CASRSGQNSYEQYF	TGTGCCAGCAGGTCCGGACAGAACTCCTACGAGCAGTACTTC
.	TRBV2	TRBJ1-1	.	CASKPGVINTEAFF	TGTGCCAGCAAACCGGGGGTAATCAACACTGAAGCTTTCTTT
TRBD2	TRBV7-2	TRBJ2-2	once	CVSSLAGWGNTGELFF	TGTGTCAGCAGCTTAGCGGGGTGGGGGAACACCGGGGAGCTGTTTTTT
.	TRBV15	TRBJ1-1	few	CATSPEPGANTEAFF	TGTGCCACCAGCCCAGAGCCAGGAGCGAACACTGAAGCTTTCTTT
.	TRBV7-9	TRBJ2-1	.	CASSPDLLTRNDNEQFF	TGTGCCAGCAGCCCCGACCTGCTCACGAGGAACGACAATGAGCAGTTCTTC
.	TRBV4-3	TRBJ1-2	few	CASSQEGEATYGYTF	TGCGCCAGCAGCCAAGAAGGGGAAGCGACCTATGGCTACACCTTC